Shown below are 22 T cell receptor beta chains from a single sample sequenced in a study of low-dose radiotherapy and immunotherapy resistance in tumors. Priming of first-strand cDNA relied on TRAV- and TRBV-specific primers (covering alpha and beta chains). With a constant-region primer and a V-primer adapter, TCRs were subjected to 20 PCR cycles of amplification. TCRdb independently ran MiXCR on the reads; one entry per CDR3 protein. The sample yields approximately 6,300 distinct CDR3 sequences, approximately 78% seen once. The receptors come from a human donor with advanced metastatic prostate, ovarian, gallbladder or colorectal cancer (not recorded which). This table probably holds off-target reads from a library built for another chain.

The rearrangement joins TRBV29-1 to TRBJ2-1; 8 bases fit TRBD2. Trimming took 2 bases from V and 3 from J; bases not matched to a gene: 9. CDR1 is SQVTM, CDR2 ANQGSEA, per germline. The CDR3 contains 16 residues. CDR3 sequence: CSVESRREGRYNEQFF. The DNA for the CDR3 is TGCAGCGTTGAAAGTCGTCGGGAGGGCCGCTACAATGAGCAGTTCTTC.

The V gene is TRBV7-8, the J gene TRBJ2-2, with D unresolved. Germline V lookup: CDR1 SGHVS, CDR2 FQNEAQ. V shed 2 bases and J shed 7 bases, with 11 bases lying between them. The CDR3 sequence is 14 residues long. CDR3 sequence (DNA): TGTGCCAGCAGCTTACTGTCGGCGGACGGGGAGCTGTTTTTT. Translated: CASSLLSADGELFF.

The chain couples TRBV18 to TRBJ1-5; D unclear. The germline V gene encodes CDR1 KGHSH and CDR2 LQKENI. The CDR3 runs 13 residues. The ends were cut back, 1 base at V and 4 bases at J, with 5 bases in the middle. The CDR3 DNA sequence: TGTGCCAGCTCACCACGAAATAATCAGCCCCAGCATTTT. This codes for CASSPRNNQPQHF.

This clonotype showed up just once. The V call is TRBV6-2 or TRBV6-3, the J call TRBJ1-5; D not certain. Trimming left V 2 bases short and J 7 bases short, with 9 bases between. CDR1 is MNHEY, CDR2 SVGEGT, per germline. The CDR3 sequence is 13 residues long. The DNA for the CDR3 is TGTGCCAGCAGTTACGTGCTGGACCAGCCCCAGCATTTT. Protein: CASSYVLDQPQHF.

The genes are TRBV19 and TRBJ1-2; D unresolved. The length of the CDR3 is 14 residues. The V end lost 8 bases, the J end lost 6 bases, and 19 bases lay between the germline ends. The germline CDR1 and CDR2 sequences are LNHDA and SQIVND (reference sequence). The CDR3 sequence: CASRPETRWHGYTF. The CDR3 nucleotides read TGTGCCAGTCGGCCAGAGACCCGCTGGCATGGCTACACCTTC. The variable domain in full, completed from reference TRBV19 and TRBJ1-2, reads DGGITQSPKYLFRKEGQNVTLSCEQNLNHDAMYWYRQDPGQGLRLIYYSQIVNDFQKGDIAEGYSVSREKKESFPLTVTSAQKNPTAFYLCASRPETRWHGYTFGSGTRLTVV.

The rearrangement uses TRBV6-1 and TRBJ1-3, with a possible D match to TRBD1 (6 bases). Trimming removed 7 bases at V and 6 bases at J, with 13 bases between. This CDR3 comprises 13 residues. CDR1 MNHNS and CDR2 SASEGT come from the germline V gene. The CDR3 DNA reads TGTGCCAGCACTAGGACAGAGGCAAACACCATATATTTT. Translation: CASTRTEANTIYF.

This rearrangement joins TRBV5-1 to TRBJ2-2; D gene unclear. V lost 1 base and J lost 4, with 11 bases in between. This CDR3 region has 15 residues. Germline V gene data show CDR1 as SGHRS and CDR2 as YFSETQ. The CDR3 region has the DNA TGCGCCAGCAGCTTGTCGGCCTCGAGCACCGGGGAGCTGTTTTTT. This encodes CASSLSASSTGELFF.

The CDR3 coding sequence is TGTGCCAGCACTAAAAATCGCTCTGGAAACACCATATATTTT. The encoded protein is CASTKNRSGNTIYF. The chain uses TRBV6-1 and TRBJ1-3; D is uncertain. The CDR3 totals 14 residues. CDR1 is MNHNS and CDR2 is SASEGT in the germline V gene. Between the trimmed V and J ends, which lost 7 bases and 0 bases, there was a span of 10 bases.

The genes are TRBV7-2 and TRBJ2-7; TRBD1 aligns across 10 bases. CDR1 is SGHTA and CDR2 is FQGNSA in the germline V gene. V lost 6 bases and J lost 4; bases outside the gene matches: 3. The CDR3 length is 13 residues. The CDR3 nucleotides read TGTGCCAGCAGGGGACAGGGGAGTTACGAGCAGTACTTC. This gives the protein CASRGQGSYEQYF.

This chain connects TRBV28 to TRBJ1-1; D perhaps matches TRBD1 (5 bases). The CDR3 runs to 13 residues. The V gene's germline CDR1 is MDHEN and CDR2 SYDVKM. CDR3 DNA: TGTGCTCCGAACGGGGGAGTGAACACTGAAGCTTTCTTT. Amino acid sequence: CAPNGGVNTEAFF.

The chain carries TRBV28 and TRBJ2-7, with 8 bases identical to TRBD2. V trimming: 3 bases; J trimming: 1 base; junction bases outside the gene matches: 8. The CDR3 contains 16 residues. CDR1 and CDR2 (germline): MDHEN, SYDVKM. Written as DNA, the CDR3 is TGTGCCAGCAGTTTTTCTCTAGCGGGCTTATCCTACGAGCAGTACTTC. It is translated as CASSFSLAGLSYEQYF. Drawing the rest from reference TRBV28 and TRBJ2-7, the complete variable domain is DVKVTQSSRYLVKRTGEKVFLECVQDMDHENMFWYRQDPGLGLRLIYFSYDVKMKEKGDIPEGYSVSREKKERFSLILESASTNQTSMYLCASSFSLAGLSYEQYFGPGTRLTVT.

The chain recombines TRBV28 with TRBJ1-5; D uncertain. Germline V gene lookup returns CDR1 MDHEN and CDR2 SYDVKM. V gave up 5 bases and J gave up 6 bases, with 8 bases separating them. This CDR3 region has 12 residues. In DNA form, the CDR3 reads TGTGCCAGCAGTACGACAATTCAGCCCCAGCATTTT. This sequence encodes CASSTTIQPQHF.

The J gene is TRBJ2-1, the V gene TRBV4-1; a possible D gene is TRBD2 (7 bases). The CDR3 extends over 16 amino acids. Trimming took 4 bases from V and 2 from J, leaving 15 bases between them. The germline V gene has CDR1 MGHRA and CDR2 YSYEKL. CDR3 amino acids: CASSLEGGVPYNEQFF. CDR3 coding DNA: TGCGCCAGCAGCCTAGAGGGGGGGGTCCCCTACAATGAGCAGTTCTTC.

This clonotype was detected only once. The chain couples TRBV7-8 to TRBJ1-2; D is perhaps TRBD1 (5 bases). Germline V lookup: CDR1 SGHVS, CDR2 FQNEAQ. The length of the CDR3 is 14 residues. V was pared by 3 bases and J by 7 bases, with 15 bases between. CDR3 residues: CASSLGEGPAGYTF. Written as DNA, the CDR3 is TGTGCCAGCAGCTTGGGCGAGGGGCCGGCTGGCTACACCTTC.

The chain couples TRBV28 to TRBJ1-5; no definite D call. CDR3 length equals 16 residues. Trimming stripped 8 bases from V and 5 bases from J, with 22 bases between. Looked up from germline, CDR1 is MDHEN and CDR2 is SYDVKM. The CDR3 region has the DNA TGTGCCAGCTCCGTTGATTCGTTTGGGAGGTATCAGCCCCAGCATTTT. Residues: CASSVDSFGRYQPQHF. Supplemented by reference TRBV28 and TRBJ1-5, the full variable domain reads DVKVTQSSRYLVKRTGEKVFLECVQDMDHENMFWYRQDPGLGLRLIYFSYDVKMKEKGDIPEGYSVSREKKERFSLILESASTNQTSMYLCASSVDSFGRYQPQHFGDGTRLSIL.

This chain joins TRBV11-2 and TRBJ2-7, with D possibly matching TRBD1 (6 bases). Germline V gives CDR1 SGHAT, CDR2 FQNNGV. The V end was cut by 5 bases, the J end by 6 bases, with 14 bases between. The CDR3 totals 13 residues. This CDR3 reads CASSPGVSAEQYF. In nucleotides, the CDR3 is TGTGCCAGCAGCCCAGGGGTTTCGGCCGAGCAGTACTTC.

The rearrangement joins TRBV5-1 to TRBJ1-1; D gene ambiguous. The CDR3 consists of 13 residues. V was cut by 0 bases and J by 1 base, with 4 bases left in between. Germline values: CDR1 SGHRS, CDR2 YFSETQ. CDR3 nucleotides: TGCGCCAGCAGCTTGGAGGCGAACACTGAAGCTTTCTTT. Its translation is CASSLEANTEAFF.

The J gene is TRBJ2-1, the V gene TRBV4-2; D gene unclear. V lost 1 base and J lost 8, with 6 bases in between. Per the germline V gene, CDR1 is LGHNA and CDR2 is YNFKEQ. CDR3 size: 12 residues. CDR3 sequence: CASSQVSYEQFF. In DNA, the CDR3 is TGTGCCAGCAGCCAAGTATCTTATGAGCAGTTCTTC.

The rearrangement uses TRBV6-2 or TRBV6-3 and TRBJ1-1, with D perhaps matching TRBD1 (5 bases). V lost 7 bases and J lost 0, with 21 bases in between. CDR1 and CDR2 (germline): MNHEY, SVGEGT. The CDR3 runs 17 residues. The CDR3 region is CASKEGRAALVNTEAFF. The DNA of the CDR3 is TGTGCCAGCAAGGAGGGCAGGGCGGCTTTAGTGAACACTGAAGCTTTCTTT.

The J gene is TRBJ2-1, the V gene TRBV5-6; 9 nucleotides align to TRBD2. Trimming at V came to 5 bases and at J to 7 bases, leaving 10 bases not matched to a gene. Germline-derived CDR1 and CDR2 are SGHDT and YYEEEE. The CDR3 length is 15 residues. CDR3 amino acids: CASSQPLAGWNEQFF. The CDR3 coding sequence is TGTGCCAGCAGTCAGCCCCTAGCGGGGTGGAATGAGCAGTTCTTC.

This chain uses TRBV29-1 with TRBJ1-5, with 9 bases matching TRBD1. Germline V gene sequence: CDR1 SQVTM, CDR2 ANQGSEA. The CDR3 consists of 13 residues. V gave up 6 bases and J gave up 5 bases; unmatched junction bases: 5. CDR3: CSVRDREYQPQHF. DNA of the CDR3: TGCAGCGTCCGGGACAGGGAGTATCAGCCCCAGCATTTT.

This rearrangement joins TRBV5-1 to TRBJ2-2; 8 positions agree with TRBD1. The CDR3 is made up of 13 amino acids. Germline trimming cut 4 bases from V and 6 bases from J; bases unmatched to any gene: 2. In germline, CDR1 is SGHRS, CDR2 YFSETQ. Here the CDR3 reads CASSLDRAGELFF. The CDR3 DNA reads TGCGCCAGCAGCCTGGACAGGGCCGGGGAGCTGTTTTTT.